The 3 T cell receptor beta chains given below trace back to one sample, sequenced in a study of shared clonotypes between healthy human individuals. Here immunoSEQ multiplex PCR was the method, and the copy in TCRdb shows in-frame clones only, minus some. The sample carries approximately 2,000,000 clones, just over 90% recorded once. Naive CD8 cells were CD45RO-negative, positively selected for CCR7, excluding terminally differentiated effector memory CD45RA+ cells. Sequences were obtained from naive CD8+ T cells from PBMCs. The receptors derive from a man between 18 and 35 years old in good health. Some clones in this sample may be carry-over from other donors' samples.

This clone was seen just once. This CDR3 is also generated by other DNA sequences in the sample. The CDR3 loop is CASSYPGQGRRETQYF. In DNA form, the CDR3 reads TGTGCCAGCAGTTACCCGGGACAGGGGAGGAGAGAGACCCAGTACTTC. The chain couples TRBV6-6 to TRBJ2-5; 10 positions match TRBD1. Germline CDR1 and CDR2: MNHNY and SVGAGI (reference sequence). V was clipped by 2 bases and J by 4 bases; unmatched bases: 7. The CDR3 covers 16 residues.

This clone has just one count. The V and J genes are TRBV7-9 and TRBJ1-3, with D perhaps matching TRBD1 (6 bases). The CDR3 extends over 18 amino acids. V gave up 5 bases and J gave up 0 bases, with 20 bases separating them. Germline CDR1 and CDR2: SEHNR and FQNEAQ (reference sequence). CDR3 sequence: CASSTPRDTIHSGNTIYF. CDR3 DNA: TGTGCCAGCAGCACCCCCCGGGACACAATTCACTCTGGAAACACCATATATTTT.

The chain joins TRBV5-1 to TRBJ2-5, with D unresolved. V was pared by 0 bases and J by 5 bases, with 14 bases between. There are 15 residues in the CDR3. Germline V gives CDR1 SGHRS, CDR2 YFSETQ. DNA for the CDR3: TGCGCCAGCAGCTTGGATGGCATACCGAGGGAGACCCAGTACTTC. Residues: CASSLDGIPRETQYF.